This TCR beta chain emerged from a study of Ad26.COV2.S vaccination and SARS-CoV-2 variants. The CDR3 is made up of 16 amino acids. Germline trimming cut 5 bases from V and 0 bases from J; bases unmatched to any gene: 9. Looked up from germline, CDR1 is MNHEY and CDR2 is SMNVEV (reference sequence). Described treatment: some 20 received Ad26.COV2.S at low or high dose, single or two shots; several received placebo; per-sample allocation not given. Sample collection was performed on day 63 after the first vaccine or placebo injection. Produced via immunoSEQ multiplex PCR; TCRdb's table is partial and in-frame only. The table records about 280,000 clones, more than 75% of them present only once.

The specimen was peripheral blood, collected in a trial of Ad26.COV2.S vaccine versus placebo. The rearrangement joins TRBV27 to TRBJ1-2; 7 nucleotides line up with TRBD1. The clonotype originates from a person between 18 and 59 years old who received the Ad26.COV2.S COVID-19 vaccine or a placebo. CDR3 loop: CASSPDGQAPNYGYTF. In DNA, the CDR3 is TGTGCCAGCAGTCCCGACGGACAGGCCCCTAACTATGGCTACACCTTC.